This TCR beta chain comes out of a study of a mutant IDH1 vaccine in newly diagnosed glioma. J was trimmed by 6 bases and V by 2 bases; bases with no gene match: 0. Germline CDR1 is SGHRS and CDR2 is YFSETQ. The CDR3 consists of 13 residues. Time point of the sample: week 35, safety follow-up. Doses of 300 ug of mutant IDH1 20-mer peptide were given with topical imiquimod. Clones were read by immunoSEQ multiplex PCR, and TCRdb kept only the in-frame ones, dropping some. The sample consists of about 54,000 clones, around four fifths of them appearing once. In this sample, this clone turned up once. Its antigen is still unknown. This sample also contains other DNA sequences that code for the same CDR3.

The source was PBMCs, collected from a glioma patient whose treatment included an IDH1 peptide vaccine. The sequence derives from a woman younger than 30 with glioma. The chain links TRBV5-1 to TRBJ2-2; 8 positions agree with TRBD2. The CDR3 DNA reads TGCGCCAGCAGCTTCGGGGGGGCCGGGGAGCTGTTTTTT. Protein sequence: CASSFGGAGELFF.